This TCR beta chain comes out of a study of beta chain features in type 1 diabetes. Study overall: The examined sorted cells totaled some 99 million across samples.

Sampling consisted of one heparinised blood draw per donor, averaging about 116 mL. The CDR3 runs to 12 residues. The V and J ends lost 4 bases and 2 bases respectively, with 9 bases between them. Germline V CDR1 and CDR2: SQVTM, ANQGSEA. TCRB transcripts that were expressed got sequenced, as all of the isolated RNA had been reverse transcribed. Method: immunoSEQ multiplex PCR; TCRdb's copy keeps in-frame clones and lacks some. The table has hundreds of thousands of clones, 11% seen once. V is TRBV29-1 and J is TRBJ2-7, with D uncertain. The TCR sequence derives from a woman aged 18-35 years in good health. Material for sequencing was naive CD4+ T cells from blood. The CDR3 DNA reads as TGCAGCGTTGGGCGGCAGACCTACGAGCAGTACTTC. Encoded protein: CSVGRQTYEQYF.